Included here is one TCR beta chain sequence, with context. Its antigen specificity is not known. Base-call qualities are not available, and no considerably larger clone is one nucleotide away. The sample originates from a study of T cell responses to AZD1222 COVID-19 vaccine (dated by TCRdb to the early 2020s). Study-level background: TCR sequencing covered over 230 trial participants: 200 to 210 given two doses of AZD1222 and about 26 given two doses of MenACWY control vaccine. Enrollment into the trials was organized by age into subgroups of 18-55, 56-69 and 70-plus years, and those subgroups contained about 160, 30 and 59 TCR-sequenced participants, respectively. Broader findings and caveats from the paper: Conclusions about previously exposed vaccinees are limited because only six or seven AZD1222 recipients were SARS-CoV-2 seropositive at baseline. In the small 56-69-year group, the increase in depth fell short of significance, most likely because of low power. Spike-specific TCR breadth and depth rose significantly after two AZD1222 doses compared with day 0 and with MenACWY recipients. Most participants were white British and females outnumbered males, and the authors suggested that clonal diversity may have been underestimated. Nearly half of unique spike-specific TCRs reportedly recognized epitopes outside regions mutated in the B.1.351 and B.1.1.7 variants. The whole spike protein was spanned by vaccine-associated CD4 TCRs, and dominant responses were seen in regions 160-218 and 743-854. Because no samples from the day 14 peak response were available, repertoires could be characterized only after the peak T cell response.

The CDR3 regions of human TCRbeta chains were analyzed by immunosequencing. On the study's bioinformatics: Repertoire TCRs were matched against a reference library of SARS-CoV-2-specific TCRs generated with the MIRA antigen-specificity platform. Breadth was defined as the fraction of unique TCRs that were SARS-CoV-2-associated, and depth was defined as the fraction of total T cells that were SARS-CoV-2-associated. Each spike-specific TCR was assigned to its reactive spike region and to a CD4 or CD8 class using the MIRA data. Log10-transformed breadth and depth values were compared by one-way ANOVA with Sidak's multiple comparisons tests. Drawn from immuneACCESS, this table holds only the in-frame rearrangements with V and J called that TCRdb kept. Clones are partly lost; checked studies trace under half to an unresolved V gene and leave the rest unexplained. V and J calls and clone size are those listed in that table; D and trimming were worked out from the DNA. This sample is represented by 150,000 or so clones; 80% to 95% of them were singletons. The ten largest clones capture around 2.8% of the sample.

V sheds 7 bases and J sheds 4 bases, leaving 12 bases between their ends. The CDR3 runs 13 residues from the cysteine to the phenylalanine. This entry keeps only the CDR3 DNA: 39 bases, framed from base 1. This sample's time point label indicates: baseline before first vaccination. This specimen's treatment or condition label, per the study, means: meningococcal conjugate vaccine given as trial control. Vaccinee samples came from UK trials COV001 and COV002, including a single-blind randomized controlled phase 2/3 trial of AZD1222 (ChAdOx1 nCoV-19) in healthy adults. For TCRbeta chain sequencing, PBMC samples were collected from trial participants at day 0 and at day 28 after the second dose.

The rearranged chain carries TRBV12-3 or TRBV12-4 and TRBJ2-3; no D gene can be assigned with confidence. The source is an adult in good health. Sequencing was performed on peripheral blood, taken on day 0 of MenACWY control vaccination. At the DNA level, the sequence is TGTGCCAGCACTAAGACTGACGCAGATACGCAGTATTTT. It codes for CASTKTDADTQYF.